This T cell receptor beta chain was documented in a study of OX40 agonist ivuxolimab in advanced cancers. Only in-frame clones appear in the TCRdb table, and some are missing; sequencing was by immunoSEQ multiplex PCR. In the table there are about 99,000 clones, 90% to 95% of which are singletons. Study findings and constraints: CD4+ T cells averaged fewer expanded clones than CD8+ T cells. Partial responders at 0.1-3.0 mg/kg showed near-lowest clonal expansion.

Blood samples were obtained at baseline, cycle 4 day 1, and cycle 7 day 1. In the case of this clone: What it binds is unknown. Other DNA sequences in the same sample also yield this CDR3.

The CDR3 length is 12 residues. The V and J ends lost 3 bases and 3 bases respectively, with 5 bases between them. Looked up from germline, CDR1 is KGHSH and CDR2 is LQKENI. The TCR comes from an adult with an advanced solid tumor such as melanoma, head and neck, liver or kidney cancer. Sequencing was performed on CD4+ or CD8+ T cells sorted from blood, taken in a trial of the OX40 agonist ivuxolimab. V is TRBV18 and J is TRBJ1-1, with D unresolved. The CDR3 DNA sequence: TGTGCCAGCTCACCTCGGGACACTGAAGCTTTCTTT. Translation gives CASSPRDTEAFF.